This T cell receptor (beta chain) was recorded in a study of blood T cell repertoires in COVID-19. On the study more broadly: The United States, Italy and Spain supplied acute and convalescent COVID-19 samples. The analysed material was cDNA or gDNA that came from T cells, B-cell-depleted T cells, or PBMCs.

CDR1 is SGHRS, CDR2 YFSETQ, per germline. The CDR3 is 13 amino acids. Source study methods: Reference gene primers were amplified, and this amplification served to estimate nucleated cell counts. Produced via immunoSEQ multiplex PCR; TCRdb's table is partial and in-frame only. V, J and clone size are those of that table, while D and trimming were read from the DNA. There are about 57,000 clones in the sample; 82% occur only once, and less than 25% lies in the top ten. A note on this clone: A junction boundary mismatches the germline segment, possibly from a read error.

This clonotype was sampled from a woman aged 55-69 years with acute or convalescent COVID-19. This chain connects TRBV5-1 to TRBJ2-7; the D is unclear. Specimen: peripheral blood. The DNA of the CDR3 is TGCGCCAGCAGCTTGATTGTCTCCGACGAGCAGTACTTC. The encoded protein is CASSLIVSDEQYF.